What follows are 16 T cell receptor beta chains derived from one specimen sequenced in a study of human T cells and chemical hapten exposure. Using its own MiXCR run on the RACE reads, TCRdb lists one record per CDR3 protein. This table has tens of thousands of distinct CDR3 sequences, around 4% appearing once. The time point was: healthy volunteer bleed at 2 weeks. The starting material, unfractionated whole blood, was used for total RNA extraction. Material for sequencing was whole blood. These receptors were collected from a female donor in good health. Some clones in this sample may be carry-over from other donors' samples.

This clonotype was seen ten or more times. The CDR3 sequence is CSAREGGGTEAFF. The CDR3 coding sequence is TGCAGTGCTAGGGAGGGGGGTGGCACTGAAGCTTTCTTT. V is TRBV20-1 and J is TRBJ1-1, with D perhaps TRBD1 (6 bases). The CDR3 is made up of 13 amino acids. From germline, CDR1 is DFQATT and CDR2 SNEGSKA (reference sequence). The V and J ends lost 3 bases and 4 bases respectively, with 12 bases between them.

The sample holds many counts of this clonotype. This chain uses TRBV12-3 or TRBV12-4 with TRBJ2-1; 13 nucleotides match TRBD2. V shed 5 bases and J 9 bases; nucleotides not matched to a gene: 7. The CDR3 sequence is 15 residues long. The CDR3 protein is CASSPTSGGASEQFF. The CDR3 region has the DNA TGTGCCAGCAGTCCTACTAGCGGGGGGGCCAGTGAGCAGTTCTTC.

The V and J genes are TRBV14 and TRBJ1-6, with TRBD1 matching over 7 bases. Germline CDR1 reads SGHDN; CDR2 reads FVKESK. With V trimmed by 5 bases and J by 6 bases, 4 bases remained unmatched. The CDR3 is 14 amino acids. CDR3 protein: CASSAGQPNSPLHF. The CDR3 nucleotides are TGTGCCAGCAGCGCGGGACAGCCTAATTCACCCCTCCACTTT.

In this sample, this clonotype turned up many times. This chain links TRBV7-9 with TRBJ2-1, with TRBD1 identical over 8 bases. This CDR3 spans 14 amino acids. The V gene's germline CDR1 is SEHNR and CDR2 FQNEAQ (reference sequence). J lost 8 bases, V lost 0 bases, and 3 bases had no gene match. This CDR3 reads CASSLAQGADEQFF. CDR3 coding DNA: TGTGCCAGCAGCTTAGCGCAGGGGGCCGATGAGCAGTTCTTC.

This clonotype came up many times. The chain employs TRBV5-5 and TRBJ1-4; D gene unclear. Germline V gene sequence: CDR1 SGHKS, CDR2 YYEKEE (reference sequence). CDR3 length: 17 residues. V lost 0 bases and J 0 bases, leaving 12 bases between the germline ends. The CDR3 sequence is CASSLEVPSATNEKLFF. CDR3 sequence (DNA): TGTGCCAGCAGCTTGGAGGTCCCCAGCGCAACTAATGAAAAACTGTTTTTT.

The chain has TRBV7-8 and TRBJ2-2; 7 bases are shared with TRBD2. CDR3 length: 17 residues. The V segment lost 6 bases and the J segment 0 bases; nucleotides outside the gene matches: 10. Germline V gene sequence: CDR1 SGHVS, CDR2 FQNEAQ. CDR3 protein: CASRDRGVRSNTGELFF. DNA for the CDR3: TGTGCCAGCAGGGACCGGGGGGTCAGATCGAACACCGGGGAGCTGTTTTTT.

This clonotype was recorded at least ten times. The rearrangement uses TRBV5-1 and TRBJ2-2, with D possibly being TRBD1 or TRBD2 (5 bases each). V was cut by 3 bases and J by 0 bases, with 12 bases left in between. The length of the CDR3 is 16 residues. Germline V gene data show CDR1 as SGHRS and CDR2 as YFSETQ. The CDR3 bases are TGCGCCAGCAGCTCAACCGGGACGGCGAACACCGGGGAGCTGTTTTTT. It yields the protein CASSSTGTANTGELFF.

This clonotype was observed a handful of times. The chain joins TRBV6-1 to TRBJ2-1; the D is unclear. Per the germline V gene, CDR1 is MNHNS and CDR2 is SASEGT. This CDR3 region has 15 residues. V was clipped by 4 bases and J by 0 bases, with 10 bases between them. CDR3 sequence reads: CASSVLGTSYNEQFF. The CDR3 DNA sequence: TGTGCCAGCAGTGTTCTGGGAACCTCCTACAATGAGCAGTTCTTC.

This clonotype was picked up a small number of times. This rearrangement joins TRBV27 to TRBJ2-1, with 7 positions matching TRBD1. CDR1 is MNHEY and CDR2 is SMNVEV in the germline V gene (reference sequence). The CDR3 length is 14 residues. The junction had 7 bases not matched to a gene; V was cut back by 5 bases and J by 6 bases. The CDR3, as DNA: TGTGCCAGCAGTCGAGGGGGCTTGTTCAATGAGCAGTTCTTC. Its translation: CASSRGGLFNEQFF.

This clonotype has ten or more counts. At one of its ends the junction is not consistent with the germline gene, which may arise from a read error. V is TRBV7-7 and J is TRBJ2-2; perhaps D is TRBD1 or TRBD2 (5 bases each). CDR3 length equals 15 residues. Germline values: CDR1 SSHAT, CDR2 FNYEAQ (reference sequence). In DNA form, the CDR3 reads TGTGCTAGCAGTCCGGGACGGCTGAACACCGGGGAGCTGTTTTTT. It specifies CASSPGRLNTGELFF.

This clonotype was counted ten times or more. The chain links TRBV12-3 or TRBV12-4 to TRBJ2-4, with D hard to call. The CDR3 length is 14 residues. Deletions cut 2 bases from V and 14 bases from J, with 19 bases between. The CDR3 is CASSLRPGQTPEYF. CDR3 DNA sequence: TGTGCCAGCAGTTTAAGGCCCGGCCAGACCCCCGAGTACTTC.

This clonotype occurred once. This could be a read error, since a much larger clone is one nucleotide away. The chain couples TRBV6-2 or TRBV6-3 to TRBJ2-2; TRBD1 might be the D (6 bases). The V end was cut by 1 base, the J end by 1 base, with 10 bases between. This CDR3 has 16 amino acids. Germline V gene lookup returns CDR1 MNHEY and CDR2 SVGEGT. CDR3 coding DNA: TGTGCCAGCAGTTACTATGGGACAAGGAACACCGGGGAGCTGTTTTTT. Protein: CASSYYGTRNTGELFF.

This clonotype was recorded at least ten times. The genes are TRBV6-6 and TRBJ1-5; 7 nucleotides agree with TRBD1. From germline, CDR1 is MNHNY and CDR2 SVGAGI (reference sequence). This CDR3 contains 14 residues. V lost 5 bases, J lost 9 bases, and 10 bases stayed unmatched. CDR3 sequence (DNA): TGTGCCAGCAGTACCCGACAGGGTGATGCGCCCCAGCATTTT. It yields the protein CASSTRQGDAPQHF.

The J gene is TRBJ1-2, the V gene TRBV5-1, with 8 bases fitting TRBD1. V shed 3 bases and J 4 bases; nucleotides not matched to a gene: 11. This CDR3 is built from 16 residues. Looked up from germline, CDR1 is SGHRS and CDR2 is YFSETQ. The CDR3 sequence is CASSSTSTGDGYGYTF. DNA for the CDR3: TGCGCCAGCAGCTCTACTTCGACAGGGGACGGCTATGGCTACACCTTC.

This clonotype was detected ten times or more. The V gene is TRBV29-1, the J gene TRBJ1-3; D not resolved. The ends were cut back, 0 bases at V and 0 bases at J, with 12 bases in the middle. CDR3 length: 16 amino acids. Germline CDR1 SQVTM, CDR2 ANQGSEA. The CDR3: CSVEDSGLISGNTIYF. The CDR3 DNA is TGCAGCGTTGAAGATTCGGGCCTTATCTCTGGAAACACCATATATTTT.

This clonotype has ten or more counts. The chain is built from TRBV4-2 and TRBJ1-5; a weak D match, TRBD1 (5 bases). V was shortened by 0 bases and J by 4 bases, with 10 bases between the two germline ends. The CDR3 is 15 residues long. Looked up from germline, CDR1 is LGHNA and CDR2 is YNFKEQ. The CDR3: CASSQDGAGNQPQHF. DNA of the CDR3: TGTGCCAGCAGCCAAGATGGGGCAGGGAATCAGCCCCAGCATTTT.